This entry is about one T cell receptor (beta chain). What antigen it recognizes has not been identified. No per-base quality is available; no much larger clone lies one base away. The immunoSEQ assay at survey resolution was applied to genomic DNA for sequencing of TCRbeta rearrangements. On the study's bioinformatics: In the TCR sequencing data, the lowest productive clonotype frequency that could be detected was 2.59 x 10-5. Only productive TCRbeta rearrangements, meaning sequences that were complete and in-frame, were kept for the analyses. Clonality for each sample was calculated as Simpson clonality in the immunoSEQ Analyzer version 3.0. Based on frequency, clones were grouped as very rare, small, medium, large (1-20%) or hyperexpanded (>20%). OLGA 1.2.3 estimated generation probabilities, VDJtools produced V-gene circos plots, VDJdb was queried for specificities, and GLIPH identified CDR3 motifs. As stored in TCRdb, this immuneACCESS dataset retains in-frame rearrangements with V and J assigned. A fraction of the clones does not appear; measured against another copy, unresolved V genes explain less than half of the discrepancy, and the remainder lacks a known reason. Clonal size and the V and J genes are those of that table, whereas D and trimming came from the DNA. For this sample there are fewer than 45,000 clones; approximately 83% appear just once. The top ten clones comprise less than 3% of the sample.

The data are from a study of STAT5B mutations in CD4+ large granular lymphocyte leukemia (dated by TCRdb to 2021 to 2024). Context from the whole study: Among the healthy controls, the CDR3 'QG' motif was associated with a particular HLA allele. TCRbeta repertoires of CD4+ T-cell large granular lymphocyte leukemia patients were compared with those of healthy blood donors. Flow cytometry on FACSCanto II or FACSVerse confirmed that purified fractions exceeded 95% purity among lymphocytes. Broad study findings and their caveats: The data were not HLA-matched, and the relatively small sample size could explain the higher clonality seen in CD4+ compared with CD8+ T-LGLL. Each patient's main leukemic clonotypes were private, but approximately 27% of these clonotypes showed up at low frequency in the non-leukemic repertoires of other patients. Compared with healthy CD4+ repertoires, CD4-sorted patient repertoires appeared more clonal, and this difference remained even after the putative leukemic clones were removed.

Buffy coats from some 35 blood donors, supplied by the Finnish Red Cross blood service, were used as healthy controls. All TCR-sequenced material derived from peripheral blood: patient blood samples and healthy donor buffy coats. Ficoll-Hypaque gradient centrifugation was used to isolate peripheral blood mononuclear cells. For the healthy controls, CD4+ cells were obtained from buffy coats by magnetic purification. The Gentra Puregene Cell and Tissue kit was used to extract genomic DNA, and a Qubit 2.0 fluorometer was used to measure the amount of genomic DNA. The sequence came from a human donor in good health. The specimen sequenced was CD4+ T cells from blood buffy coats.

The DNA reads TGTGCCAGCAGCTTAGCCGGGACAGGGACGAGAAAACTGTTTTTT. Its protein product is CASSLAGTGTRKLFF. This receptor chain uses TRBV7-9 and TRBJ1-4, with 9 bases aligning to TRBD1. The CDR3 covers 15 residues, taking in both the cysteine and the phenylalanine. This entry keeps only the CDR3 DNA: 45 bases, framed from base 1. The germline V gene (reference sequence) yields SEHNR for CDR1 and FQNEAQ for CDR2. Trimmed from V: 0 bases; trimmed from J: 10 bases; junction bases lacking a gene match: 6.